This T cell receptor (beta chain) emerged from a study of breast tumors, draining lymph nodes, adjacent tissues. TCRdb itself ran the multiplex PCR reads through MiXCR, one entry per CDR3 protein. Here the sample spans tens of thousands of distinct CDR3 sequences, 45% to 65% being singletons. V lost 3 bases and J 5 bases, leaving 8 bases between the germline ends. The CDR3 runs to 13 residues. Germline V CDR1 and CDR2: LNHDA, SQIVND (reference sequence). On this clonotype itself: The antigen remains undetermined.

Study-wide results and limits: Tumors had less TCR diversity than lymph nodes, more than nontumor tissue. Luminal-like breast cancer showed significantly higher tumor–nontumor repertoire similarity than basal-like. Findings are consistent with lymph node origin and intratumoral expansion of most tumor T cells.

The receptor comes from a female donor with breast cancer. Some clones in this sample may be carry-over from other donors' samples. The chain carries TRBV19 and TRBJ2-1, with D possibly TRBD2 on 5 matching bases. The sample comprised breast tumor tissue. The CDR3 nucleotides are TGTGCCAGTAGTATGAGGAGGAACAATGAGCAGTTCTTC. Amino acids: CASSMRRNNEQFF.